This T cell receptor (beta chain) was retrieved from a study of shared clonotypes between healthy human individuals. Study-wide background: CD4 naive and memory got three plates each, CD8 naive two, CD8 memory one.

This clone was seen once. Each sorted subset replicate got 200 ng genomic DNA, tens of thousands of genomes. TCRdb's table, derived via immunoSEQ multiplex PCR, lists solely in-frame clones and lacks some. The profile shows over a million clones, roughly 97% of them singletons. Germline lookup yields CDR1 LNHDA and CDR2 SQIVND (reference sequence). J lost 3 bases, V lost 3 bases, and 1 base had no gene match. This CDR3 contains 15 residues. V gene TRBV19 combines with J gene TRBJ2-3; 12 nucleotides match TRBD2. The clonotype was recovered from a man aged 30-40 years in good health. Sample: naive CD4+ T cells sorted from blood. The subset: CD45RA+ positively selected. The CDR3 coding sequence is TGTGCCAGTAGTATGGGGACTAGCGGGACAGATACGCAGTATTTT. This translates into CASSMGTSGTDTQYF.